This is a list of T cell receptor beta chains from one sample in a study of vaccination and CD4 T cells after COVID-19. The antigens of these receptors remain unknown. From the PCR reads, TCRdb called clonotypes with MiXCR, one entry per CDR3 protein. The sample shows some 10,000 distinct CDR3 sequences, 25% to 40% of them seen only once. Sequenced input: CD4+ T cells from blood, cultured in vitro. These receptors all come from a human donor in good health. CDR3s include the opening cysteine and the closing phenylalanine or tryptophan. The D gene is left open where the match is weak. Not all rows give a size; the values are once, few, many and, for expanded clones, a class.

J gene: TRBJ2-1; clone size: NA; D gene: TRBD2; V gene: TRBV30; CDR3 protein: CAWIRTQGGLAALYNEQFF; CDR3 DNA: TGTGCCTGGATCCGTACCCAGGGCGGACTAGCGGCCCTCTACAATGAGCAGTTCTTC
J gene: TRBJ2-3; clone size: few; D gene: NA; V gene: TRBV7-3; CDR3 protein: CASSFSSPTDTQYF; CDR3 DNA: TGTGCCAGCAGCTTTTCGAGTCCGACAGATACGCAGTATTTT
J gene: TRBJ2-1; clone size: few; D gene: TRBD1; V gene: TRBV20-1; CDR3 protein: CSANPGGYEQFF; CDR3 DNA: TGCAGTGCTAACCCAGGGGGTTATGAGCAGTTCTTC
J gene: TRBJ1-6; clone size: medium-sized; D gene: TRBD1; V gene: TRBV7-2; CDR3 protein: CASSSQGVGNSPLHF; CDR3 DNA: TGTGCCAGCAGCTCACAGGGGGTCGGCAATTCACCCCTCCACTTT
J gene: TRBJ2-3; clone size: NA; D gene: NA; V gene: TRBV24-1; CDR3 protein: CATSLGTDTQYF; CDR3 DNA: TGTGCCACCTCACTTGGGACAGATACGCAGTATTTT
J gene: TRBJ2-7; clone size: few; D gene: NA; V gene: TRBV6-2/TRBV6-3; CDR3 protein: CASSYSEVSSEQYF; CDR3 DNA: TGTGCCAGCAGTTACTCGGAGGTCTCCTCCGAGCAGTACTTC
J gene: TRBJ2-7; clone size: once; D gene: TRBD1; V gene: TRBV19; CDR3 protein: CASRETGGYEQYF; CDR3 DNA: TGTGCCAGTAGGGAAACAGGGGGCTACGAGCAGTACTTC
J gene: TRBJ2-4; clone size: NA; D gene: NA; V gene: TRBV28; CDR3 protein: CASRSGGSGVGFF; CDR3 DNA: TGTGCCAGCAGATCTGGAGGGAGTGGGGTCGGATTCTTC
J gene: TRBJ2-7; clone size: NA; D gene: TRBD2; V gene: TRBV6-5; CDR3 protein: CASSSARLAGKNEQYF; CDR3 DNA: TGTGCCAGCAGTTCCGCCCGACTAGCGGGAAAGAACGAGCAGTACTTC
J gene: TRBJ1-1; clone size: NA; D gene: TRBD1; V gene: TRBV30; CDR3 protein: CAREQGAGTEAFF; CDR3 DNA: TGTGCCAGGGAACAGGGGGCAGGCACTGAAGCTTTCTTT
J gene: TRBJ1-2; clone size: NA; D gene: TRBD1; V gene: TRBV18; CDR3 protein: CASSPPGTGGDGYTF; CDR3 DNA: TGTGCCAGCTCACCACCCGGGACAGGGGGCGATGGCTACACCTTC
J gene: TRBJ2-3; clone size: NA; D gene: NA; V gene: TRBV7-3; CDR3 protein: CASSLYLDDTQYF; CDR3 DNA: TGTGCCAGCAGCTTATACTTAGACGATACGCAGTATTTT
J gene: TRBJ1-1; clone size: NA; D gene: NA; V gene: TRBV4-3; CDR3 protein: CASSQEAQSNTEAFF; CDR3 DNA: TGCGCCAGCAGCCAAGAAGCTCAATCGAACACTGAAGCTTTCTTT
J gene: TRBJ2-5; clone size: few; D gene: TRBD2; V gene: TRBV20-1; CDR3 protein: CSATFSGTETQYF; CDR3 DNA: TGCAGTGCCACATTTAGCGGGACCGAGACCCAGTACTTC
J gene: TRBJ1-5; clone size: few; D gene: NA; V gene: TRBV19; CDR3 protein: CASSIVGTIGPQHF; CDR3 DNA: TGTGCCAGTAGTATAGTGGGCACCATCGGGCCCCAGCATTTT
J gene: TRBJ2-1; clone size: NA; D gene: TRBD2; V gene: TRBV7-9; CDR3 protein: CASSLESSGSASSYNEQFF; CDR3 DNA: TGTGCCAGCAGCTTGGAGTCTAGCGGGAGTGCCAGCTCCTACAATGAGCAGTTCTTC
J gene: TRBJ1-1; clone size: NA; D gene: NA; V gene: TRBV2; CDR3 protein: CATRQQPNTEAFF; CDR3 DNA: TGTGCCACCAGGCAGCAACCTAACACTGAAGCTTTCTTT
J gene: TRBJ2-1; clone size: few; D gene: TRBD2; V gene: TRBV7-3; CDR3 protein: CASSLRSSGRGVGEQFF; CDR3 DNA: TGTGCCAGCAGCTTAAGGTCTAGCGGGAGGGGAGTTGGTGAGCAGTTCTTC
J gene: TRBJ2-7; clone size: NA; D gene: NA; V gene: TRBV15; CDR3 protein: CATSRGRDKAYEQYF; CDR3 DNA: TGTGCCACCAGCAGAGGCCGGGACAAAGCCTACGAGCAGTACTTC
J gene: TRBJ2-7; clone size: few; D gene: TRBD1; V gene: TRBV7-6; CDR3 protein: CASSLELDRGHEGSYEQYF; CDR3 DNA: TGTGCCAGCAGCTTAGAATTGGACAGGGGGCATGAAGGCTCCTACGAGCAGTACTTC
J gene: TRBJ1-1; clone size: NA; D gene: TRBD1; V gene: TRBV20-1; CDR3 protein: CSAQGAIRYTEAFF; CDR3 DNA: TGCAGTGCCCAGGGGGCGATTAGGTACACTGAAGCTTTCTTT
J gene: TRBJ2-7; clone size: NA; D gene: TRBD1; V gene: TRBV20-1; CDR3 protein: CSAPNRQGADEQYF; CDR3 DNA: TGCAGTGCCCCAAACCGACAGGGGGCGGACGAGCAGTACTTC
J gene: TRBJ2-1; clone size: NA; D gene: TRBD2; V gene: TRBV19; CDR3 protein: CASSISSGRVGIAYNEQFF; CDR3 DNA: TGTGCCAGTAGTATATCTAGCGGGAGAGTAGGAATAGCCTACAATGAGCAGTTCTTC